This is a list of T cell receptor beta chains from one sample in a study of T cell responses to AZD1222 COVID-19 vaccine. The method was immunoSEQ multiplex PCR; TCRdb's version includes in-frame clones alone and lacks a portion of them. The table shows about 110,000 clones, with 70% to 90% occurring only once. The sequencing here drew on peripheral blood, taken on day 0 of AZD1222 vaccination. The receptors were gathered from an adult in good health. The CDR3 runs from the conserved cysteine through the conserved F or W. Each record gives: J gene, clone size, D gene, V gene, CDR3 protein, CDR3 DNA. The D gene is left open where the match is weak. Where a row states a size, it is once, few, many or the class of an expanded clone; other rows omit it.

TRBJ1-6,NA,NA,TRBV3-1/TRBV3-2,CASRGTENSPLHF,TGTGCCAGTCGCGGAACAGAGAATTCACCCCTCCACTTT
TRBJ1-4,NA,TRBD1,TRBV7-9,CASSVGQRGEKLFF,TGTGCCAGCAGCGTGGGACAGAGAGGGGAAAAACTGTTTTTT
TRBJ2-7,NA,NA,TRBV4-1,CASSQDIPYEQYF,TGCGCCAGCAGCCAAGATATCCCCTACGAGCAGTACTTC
TRBJ1-3,NA,TRBD1,TRBV30,CAWSGQGRNTIYF,TGTGCCTGGAGTGGACAGGGGCGAAACACCATATATTTT
TRBJ1-5,NA,NA,TRBV27,CASSLSTGGGQPQHF,TGTGCCAGCAGTTTATCGACTGGTGGAGGTCAGCCCCAGCATTTT
TRBJ2-1,NA,NA,TRBV21-1,CASSNSGTGFDLLLCNEQFF,TGTGCCAGCAGCAACTCCGGGACAGGGTTCGACCTATTACTATGCAATGAGCAGTTCTTC
TRBJ2-5,few,NA,TRBV9,CASSVTGRYQETQYF,TGTGCCAGCAGCGTGACAGGGAGGTACCAAGAGACCCAGTACTTC
TRBJ1-3,NA,TRBD1,TRBV28,CASSLLGQGAEGNTIYF,TGTGCCAGCAGTTTATTGGGGCAGGGGGCGGAAGGAAACACCATATATTTT
TRBJ1-5,NA,NA,TRBV7-9,CASSLVGVGLNQPQHF,TGTGCCAGCAGCTTAGTCGGGGTCGGACTAAATCAGCCCCAGCATTTT
TRBJ2-1,NA,TRBD2,TRBV5-1,CASSLAAGGVDNEQFF,TGCGCCAGCAGCTTGGCCGCGGGGGGCGTAGACAATGAGCAGTTCTTC
TRBJ1-5,NA,NA,TRBV5-1,CASSLGPQKPQHF,TGCGCCAGCAGCTTGGGGCCCCAAAAGCCCCAGCATTTT
TRBJ2-7,NA,TRBD2,TRBV7-2,CASSLIAGGDYEQYF,TGTGCCAGCAGCTTAATAGCGGGGGGCGACTACGAGCAGTACTTC
TRBJ1-2,NA,NA,TRBV6-1,CASSEVGQHRYTF,TGTGCCAGCAGTGAAGTGGGCCAACATCGCTACACCTTC
TRBJ1-5,NA,NA,TRBV19,CARPIVTGNQPQHF,TGTGCCAGGCCAATCGTGACGGGCAATCAGCCCCAGCATTTT
TRBJ2-3,NA,NA,TRBV5-1,CASRVATGGRTYPSTDTQYF,TGCGCCAGCAGAGTGGCTACGGGGGGCCGAACTTACCCTAGCACAGATACGCAGTATTTT
TRBJ1-4,NA,NA,TRBV29-1,CSVDRYRRGGSLDEKLFF,TGCAGCGTTGACCGATACCGGCGGGGGGGGAGTTTAGATGAAAAACTGTTTTTT
TRBJ1-1,NA,NA,TRBV5-1,CASSLGRASEAFF,TGCGCCAGCAGCTTGGGAAGGGCCTCTGAGGCTTTCTTT
TRBJ1-6,NA,NA,TRBV28,CASRAGTETSPLHF,TGTGCCAGCAGGGCCGGGACGGAGACCTCACCCCTCCACTTT
TRBJ1-4,NA,NA,TRBV20-1,CSASSELANEKLFF,TGCAGTGCTAGTTCTGAATTGGCTAATGAAAAACTGTTTTTT
TRBJ1-5,NA,NA,TRBV19,CASSNIQGTLSNQPQHF,TGTGCCAGTAGCAACATCCAGGGGACCCTTAGCAATCAGCCCCAGCATTTT
TRBJ1-6,NA,TRBD1,TRBV2,CASAQGGNSPLHF,TGTGCCAGCGCCCAGGGGGGGAATTCACCCCTCCACTTT
TRBJ2-2,NA,NA,TRBV27,CASSLYTGELFF,TGTGCCAGCAGTTTATACACCGGGGAGCTGTTTTTT
TRBJ2-1,NA,NA,TRBV7-9,CASSISTGYNEQFF,TGTGCCAGCAGCATCAGCACAGGCTACAATGAGCAGTTCTTC
TRBJ1-5,NA,NA,TRBV10-3,CAISDRGSNQPQHF,TGTGCCATCAGTGACAGAGGTAGCAATCAGCCCCAGCATTTT
TRBJ2-2,NA,NA,TRBV7-3,CASSSRQVGAGELFF,TGTGCCAGCAGCTCCCGACAGGTCGGGGCCGGGGAGCTGTTTTTT
TRBJ2-3,NA,TRBD2,TRBV6-5,CAILTSGGTDTQYF,TGTGCCATACTGACTAGCGGGGGCACAGATACGCAGTATTTT
TRBJ2-2,NA,NA,TRBV6-1,CASSEGWTDTGELFF,TGTGCCAGCAGTGAAGGGTGGACAGATACCGGGGAGCTGTTTTTT